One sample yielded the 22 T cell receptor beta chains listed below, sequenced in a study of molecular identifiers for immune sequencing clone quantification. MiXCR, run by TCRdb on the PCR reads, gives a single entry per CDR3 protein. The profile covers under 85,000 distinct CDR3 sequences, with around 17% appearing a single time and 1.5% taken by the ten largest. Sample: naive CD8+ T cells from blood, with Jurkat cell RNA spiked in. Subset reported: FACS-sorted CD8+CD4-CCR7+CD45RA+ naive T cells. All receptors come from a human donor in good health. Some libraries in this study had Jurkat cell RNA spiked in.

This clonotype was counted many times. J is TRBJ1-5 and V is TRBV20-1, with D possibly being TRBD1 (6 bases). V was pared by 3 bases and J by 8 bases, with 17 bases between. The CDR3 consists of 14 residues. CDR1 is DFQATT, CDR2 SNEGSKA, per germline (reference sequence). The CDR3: CSASALGAGEPQHF. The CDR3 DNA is TGCAGTGCTAGTGCCCTGGGGGCTGGGGAGCCCCAGCATTTT.

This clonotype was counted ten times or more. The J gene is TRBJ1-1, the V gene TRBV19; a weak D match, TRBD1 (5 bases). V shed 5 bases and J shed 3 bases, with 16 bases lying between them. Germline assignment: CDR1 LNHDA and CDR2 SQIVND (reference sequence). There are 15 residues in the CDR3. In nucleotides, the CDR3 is TGTGCCAGTAGTCCCCCACTCAGGGTGGACACTGAAGCTTTCTTT. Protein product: CASSPPLRVDTEAFF.

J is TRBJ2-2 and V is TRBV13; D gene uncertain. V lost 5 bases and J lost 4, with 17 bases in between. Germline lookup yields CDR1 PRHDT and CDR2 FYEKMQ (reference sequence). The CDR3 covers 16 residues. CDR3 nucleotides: TGTGCCAGCAGCCCTCCCGACCGCTATGGCACCGGGGAGCTGTTTTTT. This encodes CASSPPDRYGTGELFF.

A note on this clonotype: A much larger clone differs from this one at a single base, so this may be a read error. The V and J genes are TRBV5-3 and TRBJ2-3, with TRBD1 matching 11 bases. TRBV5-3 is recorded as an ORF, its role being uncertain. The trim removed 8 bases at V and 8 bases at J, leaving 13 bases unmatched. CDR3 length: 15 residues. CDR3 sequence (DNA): TGTGCCAGCAGCGCCTGGACAGGGGGCCCAGTTACGCAGTATTTT. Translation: CASSAWTGGPVTQYF.

The CDR3 bases are TGTGCCAGCACCGGAACTGACGCCTCTGGAAACACCATATATTTT. It encodes CASTGTDASGNTIYF. V usage is TRBV12-3 or TRBV12-4 and J usage is TRBJ1-3; D is unresolved. Trimming cost V 7 bases and J 0 bases, with 13 bases left between them. The CDR3 spans 15 residues.

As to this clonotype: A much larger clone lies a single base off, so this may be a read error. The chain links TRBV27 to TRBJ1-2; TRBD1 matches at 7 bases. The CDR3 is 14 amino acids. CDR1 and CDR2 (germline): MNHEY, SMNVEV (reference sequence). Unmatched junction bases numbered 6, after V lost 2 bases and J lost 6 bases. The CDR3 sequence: CASSLGGQIHGYTF. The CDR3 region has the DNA TGTGCCAGCAGTTTAGGGGGACAGATCCATGGCTACACCTTC.

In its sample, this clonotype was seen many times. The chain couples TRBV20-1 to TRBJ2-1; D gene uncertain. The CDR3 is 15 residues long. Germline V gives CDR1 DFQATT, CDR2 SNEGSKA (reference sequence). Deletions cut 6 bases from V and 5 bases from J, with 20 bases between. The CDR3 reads CSATSLGQVDNEQFF. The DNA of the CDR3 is TGCAGTGCAACCTCCCTAGGTCAAGTCGACAATGAGCAGTTCTTC.

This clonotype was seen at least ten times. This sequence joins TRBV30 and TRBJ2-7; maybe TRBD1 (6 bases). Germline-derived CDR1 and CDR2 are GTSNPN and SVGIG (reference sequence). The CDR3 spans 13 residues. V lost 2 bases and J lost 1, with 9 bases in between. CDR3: CAWSRGHSYEQYF. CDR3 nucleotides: TGTGCCTGGAGTAGGGGACATTCCTACGAGCAGTACTTC. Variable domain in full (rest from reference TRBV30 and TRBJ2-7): SQTIHQWPATLVQPVGSPLSLECTVEGTSNPNLYWYRQAAGRGLQLLFYSVGIGQISSEVPQNLSASRPQDRQFILSSKKLLLSDSGFYLCAWSRGHSYEQYFGPGTRLTVT.

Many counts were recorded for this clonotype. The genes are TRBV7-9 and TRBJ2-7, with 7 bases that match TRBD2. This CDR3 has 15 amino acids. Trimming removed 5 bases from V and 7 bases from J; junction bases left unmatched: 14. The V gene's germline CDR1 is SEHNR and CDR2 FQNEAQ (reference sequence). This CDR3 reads CASSTRGGGLREQYF. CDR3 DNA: TGTGCCAGCAGCACCCGCGGCGGGGGTTTGCGGGAGCAGTACTTC.

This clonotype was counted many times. CDR3 region: CASSSWTSGKSNEQFF. CDR3 coding DNA: TGTGCCAGCAGTTCATGGACTAGCGGAAAGTCCAATGAGCAGTTCTTC. The chain combines TRBV28 with TRBJ2-1; 10 positions agree with TRBD2. Per the germline V gene, CDR1 is MDHEN and CDR2 is SYDVKM. The CDR3 loop spans 16 amino acids. V shed 4 bases, J shed 6 bases, and the junction held 9 bases outside the gene matches.

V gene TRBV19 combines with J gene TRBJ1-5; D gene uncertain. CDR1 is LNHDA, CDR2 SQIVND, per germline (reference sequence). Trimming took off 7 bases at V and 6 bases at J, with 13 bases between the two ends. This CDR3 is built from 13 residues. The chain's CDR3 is CASNIMVGQPQHF. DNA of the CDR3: TGTGCCAGTAACATAATGGTAGGTCAGCCCCAGCATTTT.

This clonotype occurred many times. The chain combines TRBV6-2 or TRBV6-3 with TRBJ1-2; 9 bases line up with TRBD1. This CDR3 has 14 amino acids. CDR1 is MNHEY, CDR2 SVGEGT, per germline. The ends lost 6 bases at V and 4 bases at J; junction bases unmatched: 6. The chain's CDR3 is CASSRTGAGYGYTF. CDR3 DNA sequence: TGTGCCAGCAGCCGGACAGGGGCCGGCTATGGCTACACCTTC.

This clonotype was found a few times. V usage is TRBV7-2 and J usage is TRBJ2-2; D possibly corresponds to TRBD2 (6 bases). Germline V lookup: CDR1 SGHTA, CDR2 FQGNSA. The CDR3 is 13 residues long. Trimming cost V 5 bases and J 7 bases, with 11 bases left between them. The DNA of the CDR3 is TGTGCCAGCAGCGAGATGGGGGGCGGGGAGCTGTTTTTT. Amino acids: CASSEMGGGELFF. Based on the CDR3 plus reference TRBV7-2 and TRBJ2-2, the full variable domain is GAGVSQSPSNKVTEKGKDVELRCDPISGHTALYWYRQSLGQGLEFLIYFQGNSAPDKSGLPSDRFSAERTGGSVSTLTIQRTQQEDSAVYLCASSEMGGGELFFGEGSRLTVL.

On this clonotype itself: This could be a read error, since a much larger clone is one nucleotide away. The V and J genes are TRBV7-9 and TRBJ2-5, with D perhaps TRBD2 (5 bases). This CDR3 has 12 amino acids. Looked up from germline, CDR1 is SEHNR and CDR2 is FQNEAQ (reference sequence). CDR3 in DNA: TGTGCCAGCGGCTTAGCGCGGGAGACCCAGTACTTC. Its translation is CASGLARETQYF.

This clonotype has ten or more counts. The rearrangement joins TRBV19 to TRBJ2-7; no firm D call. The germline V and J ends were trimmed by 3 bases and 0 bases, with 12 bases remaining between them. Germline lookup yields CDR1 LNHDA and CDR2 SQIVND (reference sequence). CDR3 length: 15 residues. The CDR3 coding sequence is TGTGCCAGTAGTATCATCGGGTCCTACTCCTACGAGCAGTACTTC. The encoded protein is CASSIIGSYSYEQYF.

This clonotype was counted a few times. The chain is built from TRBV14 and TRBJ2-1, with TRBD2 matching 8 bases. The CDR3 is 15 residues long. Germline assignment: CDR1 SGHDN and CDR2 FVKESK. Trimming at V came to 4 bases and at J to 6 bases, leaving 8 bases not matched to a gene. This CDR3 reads CASSPLIGTSNEQFF. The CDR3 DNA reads TGTGCCAGCAGCCCCCTGATCGGGACTAGCAATGAGCAGTTCTTC. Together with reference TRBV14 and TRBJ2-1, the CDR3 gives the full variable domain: EAGVTQFPSHSVIEKGQTVTLRCDPISGHDNLYWYRRVMGKEIKFLLHFVKESKQDESGMPNNRFLAERTGGTYSTLKVQPAELEDSGVYFCASSPLIGTSNEQFFGPGTRLTVL.

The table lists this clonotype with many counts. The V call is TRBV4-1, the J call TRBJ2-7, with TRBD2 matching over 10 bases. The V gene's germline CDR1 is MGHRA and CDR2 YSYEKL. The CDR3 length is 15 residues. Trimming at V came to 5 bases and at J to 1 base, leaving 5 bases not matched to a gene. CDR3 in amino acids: CASSWTSGASYEQYF. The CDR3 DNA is TGCGCCAGCAGCTGGACTAGCGGAGCTTCCTACGAGCAGTACTTC.

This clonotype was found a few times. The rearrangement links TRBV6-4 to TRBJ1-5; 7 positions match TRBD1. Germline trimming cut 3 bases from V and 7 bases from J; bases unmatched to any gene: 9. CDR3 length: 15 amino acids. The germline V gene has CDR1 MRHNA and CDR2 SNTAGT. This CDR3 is CASSEEIGGYQPQHF. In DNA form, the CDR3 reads TGTGCCAGCAGTGAGGAAATAGGGGGCTACCAGCCCCAGCATTTT.

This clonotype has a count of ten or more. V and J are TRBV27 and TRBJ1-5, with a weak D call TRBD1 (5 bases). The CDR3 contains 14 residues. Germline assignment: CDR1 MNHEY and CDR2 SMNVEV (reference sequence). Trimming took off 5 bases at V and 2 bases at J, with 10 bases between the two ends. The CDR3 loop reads CASSPQGGNQPQHF. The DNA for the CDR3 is TGTGCCAGCAGTCCCCAAGGGGGCAATCAGCCCCAGCATTTT.

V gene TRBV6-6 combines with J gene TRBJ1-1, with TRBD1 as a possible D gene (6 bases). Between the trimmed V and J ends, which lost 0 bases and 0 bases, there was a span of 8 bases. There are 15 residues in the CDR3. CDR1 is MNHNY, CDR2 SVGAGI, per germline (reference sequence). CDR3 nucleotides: TGTGCCAGCAGTTACTCGGGGGCCTTGAACACTGAAGCTTTCTTT. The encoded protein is CASSYSGALNTEAFF.

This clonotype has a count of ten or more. CDR3 protein: CASTWPGLAGVDALNEQFF. The CDR3 DNA reads as TGTGCCAGCACCTGGCCGGGACTAGCGGGAGTAGATGCGCTCAATGAGCAGTTCTTC. The V call is TRBV11-2, the J call TRBJ2-1, with TRBD2 identical over 14 bases. V lost 7 bases, J lost 6 bases, and 17 bases stayed unmatched. CDR1 and CDR2 (germline): SGHAT, FQNNGV. The CDR3 sequence is 19 residues long.

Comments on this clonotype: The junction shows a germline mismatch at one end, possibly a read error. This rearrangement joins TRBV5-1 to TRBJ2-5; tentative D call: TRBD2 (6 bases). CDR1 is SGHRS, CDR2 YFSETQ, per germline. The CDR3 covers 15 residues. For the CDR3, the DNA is TGCGCCAGCAGCTTGGATCCGGGGGTGGCGGAGACCCAGCACTTC. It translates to CASSLDPGVAETQHF.